Sequencing of this T cell receptor (beta chain) was carried out in a study of Ad26.COV2.S vaccination and SARS-CoV-2 variants. Study findings and constraints: Comparable non-spike TCR breadth was observed in vaccine and placebo recipients. Higher spike-specific TCR breadth was found in vaccine recipients than in placebo recipients.

V was pared by 6 bases and J by 2 bases, with 3 bases of the junction left unmatched. CDR3 size: 13 residues. From germline, CDR1 is SGHTA and CDR2 FQGNSA. For this clone: The target antigen is unknown.

TCRdb's table, derived via immunoSEQ multiplex PCR, lists solely in-frame clones and lacks some. The sample yields about 350,000 clones, about 92% seen once. The source material was peripheral blood, sampled after recovery from COVID-19. The chain combines TRBV7-2 with TRBJ1-2, with 7 bases that match TRBD1. The TCR sequence derives from a human donor who had recovered from COVID-19. The CDR3 region is CASRETGNYGYTF. The CDR3 DNA reads as TGTGCCAGCAGAGAGACAGGGAACTATGGCTACACCTTC. Using reference TRBV7-2 and TRBJ1-2 for the parts outside the CDR3, the full variable domain is GAGVSQSPSNKVTEKGKDVELRCDPISGHTALYWYRQSLGQGLEFLIYFQGNSAPDKSGLPSDRFSAERTGGSVSTLTIQRTQQEDSAVYLCASRETGNYGYTFGSGTRLTVV.